This paragraph covers one T cell receptor beta chain sequence. Its antigen is not identified. The data are from a study of T cell responses to AZD1222 COVID-19 vaccine. Study-level results: Baseline antibody screening turned up just a handful of seropositive AZD1222 recipients. Vaccination with two AZD1222 doses was followed by a rise in Spike-specific TCR breadth and depth. Donors skewed white British and female; clonal diversity was possibly underestimated. Across the whole spike, CD4 TCRs peaked at regions 160-218 and 743-854.

The assay was immunoSEQ multiplex PCR, and TCRdb's table has in-frame clones only and misses some. The sample comprises more than 130,000 clones, just over 90% of which are singletons, and around 3.7% rests with the top ten. CDR1 and CDR2 (germline): LGHDT, YNNKEL (reference sequence). The CDR3 length is 18 residues. V dropped 4 bases and J dropped 7; count of bases not matched to a gene: 17. The sample here was peripheral blood, taken on day 0 of AZD1222 vaccination. The source is an adult in good health. The genes are TRBV3-1 (or the pseudogene TRBV3-2) and TRBJ1-5; 9 nucleotides agree with TRBD1. The CDR3 reads CASSRNSDRGRFAQPQHF. The CDR3 DNA is TGTGCCAGCAGCCGAAACTCCGACAGGGGGAGATTCGCACAGCCCCAGCATTTT.